One sample yielded the 22 T cell receptor beta chains listed below, sequenced in a study of blood T cell repertoires in COVID-19. Only in-frame clones appear in the TCRdb table, and some are missing; sequencing was by immunoSEQ multiplex PCR. The repertoire consists of 90,000 to 130,000 clones, with 65% to 80% occurring once and the leading ten covering over 6%. Material: peripheral blood. Receptor source: a woman aged 55-69 years with acute or convalescent COVID-19.

The chain has TRBV5-5 and TRBJ2-1; unclear D gene. The V and J ends lost 1 base and 5 bases respectively, with 7 bases between them. Germline-derived CDR1 and CDR2 are SGHKS and YYEKEE (reference sequence). CDR3 length: 13 residues. DNA for the CDR3: TGTGCCAGCAGCTTGCGTCAGAACAATGAGCAGTTCTTC. It specifies CASSLRQNNEQFF.

This chain joins TRBV27 and TRBJ1-2; D call uncertain. The V end lost 7 bases, the J end lost 4 bases, and 7 bases lay between the germline ends. Looked up from germline, CDR1 is MNHEY and CDR2 is SMNVEV (reference sequence). The CDR3 is 11 residues long. Here the CDR3 reads CASKGVYGYTF. The CDR3 nucleotides read TGTGCCAGCAAAGGAGTCTATGGCTACACCTTC.

The J gene is TRBJ1-2, the V gene TRBV2; no definite D call. The V end lost 0 bases, the J end lost 8 bases, and 7 bases lay between the germline ends. Germline V CDR1 and CDR2: SNHLY, FYNNEI. The CDR3 is 12 amino acids. In DNA, the CDR3 is TGTGCCAGCAGTGAAGCGCTTCTAGGCTACACCTTC. It is translated as CASSEALLGYTF.

This sequence joins TRBV7-8 and TRBJ2-3, with 10 bases aligning to TRBD2. With 5 bases clipped from V and 1 base from J, the junction kept 3 bases outside the gene matches. The CDR3 loop spans 15 amino acids. From germline, CDR1 is SGHVS and CDR2 FQNEAQ. In nucleotides, the CDR3 is TGTGCCAGCAGCGCCCTAGCGGGGGGCACAGATACGCAGTATTTT. Translated, it gives CASSALAGGTDTQYF.

This clone occurred many times. J is TRBJ2-7 and V is TRBV27, with a tentative D call TRBD1 (6 bases). Germline CDR1 reads MNHEY; CDR2 reads SMNVEV (reference sequence). This CDR3 region has 14 residues. The V gene lost 6 bases and the J gene lost 6 bases, with 18 bases spanning the gap. CDR3 nucleotide sequence: TGTGCCAGCAGGCGAGGACAGAACCTCGGCGAGCAGTACTTC. It specifies CASRRGQNLGEQYF.

The chain uses TRBV5-1 and TRBJ1-1, with D possibly matching TRBD1 (5 bases). CDR1 is SGHRS, CDR2 YFSETQ, per germline. Trimming pared 4 bases from V and 0 bases from J, leaving 7 bases between. This CDR3 is built from 13 residues. The CDR3 DNA sequence: TGCGCCAGCAGCACGACAGTGAACACTGAAGCTTTCTTT. Its protein product is CASSTTVNTEAFF.

This clone was picked up one time. The gene calls are TRBV30 and TRBJ2-5, with a weak D call TRBD1 (5 bases). Trimming removed 0 bases from V and 4 bases from J, with 9 bases in between. This CDR3 has 13 residues. Germline V gives CDR1 GTSNPN, CDR2 SVGIG (reference sequence). Here the CDR3 DNA reads TGTGCCTGGAGTGTAAACCAGGGAGAGACCCAGTACTTC. Its translation: CAWSVNQGETQYF.

The V and J genes are TRBV27 and TRBJ1-1; possibly TRBD1 for D (6 bases). V lost 4 bases to trimming and J lost 3 bases, with 9 bases between them. Germline V gives CDR1 MNHEY, CDR2 SMNVEV (reference sequence). There are 13 residues in the CDR3. The CDR3, as DNA: TGTGCCAGCAGTTACAGGGTGTACACTGAAGCTTTCTTT. Protein: CASSYRVYTEAFF.

V gene TRBV6-5 combines with J gene TRBJ2-5; tentatively, D is TRBD2 (6 bases). CDR1 and CDR2 from the germline V gene are MNHEY and SVGAGI. Trimming removed 7 bases from V and 4 bases from J, with 13 bases in between. The length of the CDR3 is 13 residues. The CDR3 loop reads CASKVPAGETQYF. The CDR3 DNA reads TGTGCCAGCAAGGTTCCAGCGGGAGAGACCCAGTACTTC.

V usage is TRBV6-5 and J usage is TRBJ1-1; D uncertain. This CDR3 has 11 residues. Germline V gene lookup returns CDR1 MNHEY and CDR2 SVGAGI. V lost 8 bases to trimming and J lost 11 bases, with 15 bases between them. CDR3 in amino acids: CASGMGVKAFF. CDR3 sequence (DNA): TGTGCCAGCGGTATGGGAGTTAAGGCTTTCTTT.

This rearrangement joins TRBV19 to TRBJ1-5, with TRBD1 identical over 7 bases. Germline V CDR1 and CDR2: LNHDA, SQIVND (reference sequence). The V gene end was trimmed by 3 bases and the J gene end by 4 bases; junction bases not matched to a gene: 3. This CDR3 region has 14 residues. For the CDR3, the DNA is TGTGCCAGTAGTATTATCAGGGGGAATCAGCCCCAGCATTTT. Protein sequence: CASSIIRGNQPQHF.

The genes are TRBV3-1 (or the pseudogene TRBV3-2) and TRBJ2-2, with 11 bases identical to TRBD1. The length of the CDR3 is 16 residues. Germline V gives CDR1 LGHDT, CDR2 YNNKEL (reference sequence). The V gene end was trimmed by 5 bases and the J gene end by 5 bases; junction bases not matched to a gene: 7. Here the CDR3 DNA reads TGTGCCAGCAGCGGTAGGACAGGGGGCGGAACCGGGGAGCTGTTTTTT. Residues: CASSGRTGGGTGELFF.

This clone has a handful of counts. The chain employs TRBV7-8 and TRBJ2-7; D is possibly TRBD1 (6 bases). The germline V and J ends were trimmed by 4 bases and 2 bases, with 18 bases remaining between them. This CDR3 region has 16 residues. The germline V gene encodes CDR1 SGHVS and CDR2 FQNEAQ. This CDR3 is CASSSQGLWKPYEQYF. The CDR3 DNA reads as TGTGCCAGCAGCTCACAGGGTTTATGGAAGCCCTACGAGCAGTACTTC.

The rearrangement joins TRBV24-1 to TRBJ1-5, with D possibly matching TRBD1 (5 bases). With 9 bases removed from V and 2 bases from J, the gap between germline ends came to 13 bases. The V gene's germline CDR1 is KGHDR and CDR2 SFDVKD. The CDR3 loop spans 14 amino acids. The DNA for the CDR3 is TGTGCCACCGGAGGGGCTAGGGGCAATCAGCCCCAGCATTTT. Translation gives CATGGARGNQPQHF.

The chain uses TRBV5-1 and TRBJ1-4; D call uncertain. V was clipped by 2 bases and J by 8 bases, with 16 bases between them. This CDR3 has 15 residues. Germline V gives CDR1 SGHRS, CDR2 YFSETQ. The CDR3 nucleotides read TGCGCCAGCAGCTTAGCCCTCCAGCGAGGCGAAAAACTGTTTTTT. Its translation: CASSLALQRGEKLFF.

The chain is built from TRBV7-6 and TRBJ2-2, with D perhaps matching TRBD1 (5 bases). The germline V and J ends were trimmed by 1 base and 7 bases, with 16 bases remaining between them. The CDR3 sequence is 16 residues long. Germline V gene data show CDR1 as SGHVS and CDR2 as FNYEAQ. In nucleotides, the CDR3 is TGTGCCAGCAGCTTAGAGGAGCCAGGGAATTTCGGGGAGCTGTTTTTT. This gives the protein CASSLEEPGNFGELFF.

The rearrangement links TRBV6-6 to TRBJ1-6; D gene unclear. V lost 2 bases, J lost 4 bases, and 6 bases lay in between. Germline CDR1 reads MNHNY; CDR2 reads SVGAGI (reference sequence). There are 14 residues in the CDR3. This chain's CDR3 is CASSYPEYNSPLHF. CDR3 coding DNA: TGTGCCAGCAGTTACCCAGAATATAATTCACCCCTCCACTTT.

The V and J genes are TRBV19 and TRBJ2-2; no reliable D call. Germline V gene data show CDR1 as LNHDA and CDR2 as SQIVND (reference sequence). The CDR3 sequence is 15 residues long. Trimming cost V 4 bases and J 7 bases, with 16 bases left between them. CDR3 coding DNA: TGTGCCAGTAGTACTGGCCATACAGTGCGCGGGGAGCTGTTTTTT. Protein product: CASSTGHTVRGELFF.

This clone has more than one count but fewer than ten. The chain employs TRBV27 and TRBJ1-2; tentative D call: TRBD1 (6 bases). The V end lost 2 bases, the J end lost 7 bases, and 14 bases lay between the germline ends. This CDR3 is built from 14 residues. Germline CDR1 MNHEY, CDR2 SMNVEV (reference sequence). CDR3 loop: CASSLGGQGSGYTF. The CDR3 bases are TGTGCCAGCAGTTTAGGCGGGCAGGGGAGTGGCTACACCTTC.

This clone was counted between two and nine times. The rearrangement links TRBV5-4 to TRBJ1-1; 7 nucleotides match TRBD1. Germline lookup yields CDR1 SGHNT and CDR2 YYREEE (reference sequence). CDR3 length equals 16 residues. V trimming: 4 bases; J trimming: 0 bases; junction bases outside the gene matches: 9. CDR3 nucleotide sequence: TGTGCCAGCAGCCCAGGGTTGGGACAGTTGAACACTGAAGCTTTCTTT. Translating gives CASSPGLGQLNTEAFF.

The chain employs TRBV12-5 and TRBJ2-5; D is possibly TRBD2 (6 bases). V was shortened by 6 bases and J by 5 bases, with 13 bases between the two germline ends. Germline-derived CDR1 and CDR2 are LGHNT and FRNRAP. This CDR3 has 13 residues. DNA for the CDR3: TGTGCTAGTGGACTTCTCCGGGGGGAGACCCAGTACTTC. Amino acid sequence: CASGLLRGETQYF.

CDR3 residues: CASSSPTVAKNIQYF. The CDR3 nucleotides are TGTGCCAGCTCATCGCCCACAGTAGCCAAAAACATTCAGTACTTC. V and J are TRBV18 and TRBJ2-4; D remains ambiguous. The CDR3 length is 15 residues. V lost 5 bases and J 0 bases, leaving 11 bases between the germline ends. Per germline, CDR1 KGHSH and CDR2 LQKENI.